This T cell receptor (beta chain) comes out of a study of spatial heterogeneity in lung cancer. This clonotype has only a few counts. The CDR3 consists of 14 residues. Deletions cut 2 bases from V and 8 bases from J, with 13 bases between. Germline V gives CDR1 MNHEY, CDR2 SVGEGT. The time point was: blood at routine non-recurrence follow-up after resection. A single record per CDR3 protein comes from TCRdb applying MiXCR to the 5' RACE reads. Altogether over 15,000 distinct CDR3 sequences are present, 9% to 10% being singletons, with the ten largest covering 20%. The source material was PBMCs, sampled at follow-up. The sequence was collected from a male donor with early-stage non-small cell lung cancer. The genes are TRBV6-2 or TRBV6-3 and TRBJ2-4, with D perhaps TRBD2 (5 bases). In DNA, the CDR3 is TGTGCCAGCAGTTACACCAGCGGAGGAGACATTCAGTACTTC. Protein: CASSYTSGGDIQYF.